This T cell receptor beta chain was recorded in a study of control samples from healthy donors and cancer patients. The CDR3 runs to 16 residues. Trimming took 4 bases from V and 7 from J; bases not matched to a gene: 11. From germline, CDR1 is SGHTA and CDR2 FQGNSA. The repertoire was sequenced with immunoSEQ multiplex PCR; TCRdb's copy has only in-frame clones and lacks some. Of tens of thousands of clones in the sample, about 90% were seen once. Sequenced material: blood. The chain recombines TRBV7-2 with TRBJ2-3; 10 nucleotides agree with TRBD2. The sequence was collected from a man over 45 in good health. CDR3 in DNA: TGTGCCAGCAGCTCTCCAAGCGGGGGGGCCACGAATACGCAGTATTTT. Translated, it gives CASSSPSGGATNTQYF.